This T cell receptor (beta chain) was obtained from a study of blood T cell repertoires in COVID-19. This CDR3 contains 14 residues. V was clipped by 2 bases and J by 3 bases, with 12 bases between them. CDR1 is SGDLS and CDR2 is YYNGEE in the germline V gene. How the authors handled the data: Estimated nucleated cell counts came from reference gene primer amplification. Libraries were prepared by immunoSEQ multiplex PCR; TCRdb keeps only in-frame clonotypes and omits some of them. V and J calls and clone size are copied from that table; D and trimming were computed from the DNA. The sample includes about 330,000 clones, roughly 88% of them seen just once.

V usage is TRBV9 and J usage is TRBJ2-7; TRBD2 might be the D (6 bases). The TCR originated in a man aged 25-45 years who had recovered from COVID-19. Sequences were obtained from PBMCs or T cells enriched from blood (not recorded which). This CDR3 is CASSVAGTHYEQYF. In nucleotides, the CDR3 is TGTGCCAGCAGCGTGGCGGGGACCCACTACGAGCAGTACTTC.